The 17 T cell receptor beta chains given below trace back to one sample, sequenced in a study of radiation and T cells in renal cell carcinoma. The data were produced by immunoSEQ multiplex PCR, yet TCRdb's version contains in-frame clones alone and is incomplete. Among about 150,000 clones listed, about 88% were seen once. Stated time point: baseline pretreatment blood. Documented treatment: 15 Gy SBRT to primary tumor, nephrectomy 4 weeks later. Sequencing was performed on blood, taken from a patient whose treatment included radiotherapy and nephrectomy. These TCRs come from a woman in her seventies with renal cell carcinoma.

About this clone: Sequence at one end of the junction differs from germline and may be a read error. The chain links TRBV7-7 to TRBJ1-1; D remains unclear. The CDR3 is made up of 13 amino acids. Germline CDR1 is SSHAT and CDR2 is FNYEAQ (reference sequence). This CDR3 reads CASSLAQNTEAFF. CDR3 DNA: TGTGCTAGCAGCTTAGCGCAGAACACTGAAGCTTTCTTT.

This sequence joins TRBV11-3 and TRBJ2-3, with a weak D call TRBD2 (6 bases). V was trimmed by 5 bases and J by 4 bases, leaving 19 bases between them. CDR3 size: 16 residues. Germline V gene lookup returns CDR1 SGHNT and CDR2 YENEEA. CDR3 amino acids: CASSTKKSSAADTQYF. The CDR3 DNA is TGTGCCAGCAGCACAAAGAAGTCTAGCGCGGCAGATACGCAGTATTTT.

The V call is TRBV5-1, the J call TRBJ2-7, with 8 positions matching TRBD1. V gave up 3 bases and J gave up 5 bases; unmatched junction bases: 10. The CDR3 is 15 amino acids. Germline assignment: CDR1 SGHRS and CDR2 YFSETQ. CDR3 nucleotides: TGCGCCAGCAGCTCCAACAGGGGGGCCATAGACGAGCAGTACTTC. This encodes CASSSNRGAIDEQYF.

The V call is TRBV6-1, the J call TRBJ2-4; 7 bases map to TRBD1. The CDR3 totals 14 residues. Trimming cost V 1 base and J 3 bases; bases outside gene matches: 0. Germline V gives CDR1 MNHNS, CDR2 SASEGT. The CDR3 sequence: CASSEGTGKNIQYF. The CDR3 nucleotides read TGTGCCAGCAGTGAAGGGACAGGCAAAAACATTCAGTACTTC.

This clone was counted once. The chain recombines TRBV5-8 with TRBJ1-1; D might be TRBD1 (6 bases). Trimming took 0 bases from V and 9 from J, leaving 15 bases between them. This CDR3 spans 14 amino acids. Germline V gene sequence: CDR1 SGHTS, CDR2 YDEGEE. The CDR3 nucleotides are TGTGCCAGCAGCTTGGCCTGGGTAGGGGGGAAAGCTTTCTTT. The encoded protein is CASSLAWVGGKAFF.

The chain is built from TRBV5-1 and TRBJ1-3; possible D gene TRBD1, 5 bases. Germline-derived CDR1 and CDR2 are SGHRS and YFSETQ. V lost 0 bases and J lost 2, with 9 bases in between. This CDR3 is built from 15 residues. CDR3 DNA: TGCGCCAGCAGCTTGGGGACGGGACCTGGAAACACCATATATTTT. This translates into CASSLGTGPGNTIYF.

The chain employs TRBV6-5 and TRBJ1-1; 7 nucleotides align to TRBD1. Trimming took 7 bases from V and 7 from J; bases not matched to a gene: 9. Germline lookup yields CDR1 MNHEY and CDR2 SVGAGI. CDR3 size: 13 residues. CDR3 in amino acids: CASTETGRSEAFF. The DNA of the CDR3 is TGTGCCAGCACCGAGACAGGGAGGAGTGAAGCTTTCTTT.

The chain links TRBV28 to TRBJ1-5; 7 nucleotides agree with TRBD1. CDR1 and CDR2 from the germline V gene are MDHEN and SYDVKM. The CDR3 has 15 amino acids. J gave up 2 bases and V 5 bases, and 6 bases lay outside the gene matches. DNA for the CDR3: TGTGCCAGCAGTCTGACAGGGATAGGCAATCAGCCCCAGCATTTT. Protein sequence: CASSLTGIGNQPQHF.

The CDR3 nucleotides are TGCGCCAGCAGCCGAGGGACAGGGTCTGGAAACACCATATATTTT. This codes for CASSRGTGSGNTIYF. J is TRBJ1-3 and V is TRBV4-1; 9 bases align to TRBD1. CDR1 and CDR2 (germline): MGHRA, YSYEKL. With V trimmed by 4 bases and J by 1 base, 2 bases remained unmatched. CDR3 size: 15 residues.

This chain uses TRBV5-6 with TRBJ1-1, with D maybe TRBD1 (5 bases). Germline CDR1 is SGHDT and CDR2 is YYEEEE. The CDR3 is 14 amino acids. With 5 bases removed from V and 3 bases from J, the gap between germline ends came to 14 bases. The CDR3 nucleotides are TGTGCCAGCAGGAACCCCGGGGGAGACACTGAAGCTTTCTTT. Its translation: CASRNPGGDTEAFF.

J is TRBJ1-4 and V is TRBV5-1, with D possibly TRBD1 on 5 matching bases. Per the germline V gene, CDR1 is SGHRS and CDR2 is YFSETQ. This CDR3 spans 15 amino acids. Trimming took 4 bases from V and 8 from J, leaving 18 bases between them. As DNA, the CDR3 is TGCGCCAGCAGCCCCGGCGGTTCGGGGCAGGAAAAACTGTTTTTT. The encoded protein is CASSPGGSGQEKLFF.

The chain joins TRBV28 to TRBJ2-5; D gene ambiguous. Germline values: CDR1 MDHEN, CDR2 SYDVKM. V lost 5 bases, J lost 2 bases, and 6 bases lay in between. The CDR3 contains 12 residues. The CDR3: CASSGVQETQYF. CDR3 in DNA: TGTGCCAGCAGTGGGGTACAAGAGACCCAGTACTTC. Drawing the rest from reference TRBV28 and TRBJ2-5, the complete variable domain is DVKVTQSSRYLVKRTGEKVFLECVQDMDHENMFWYRQDPGLGLRLIYFSYDVKMKEKGDIPEGYSVSREKKERFSLILESASTNQTSMYLCASSGVQETQYFGPGTRLLVL.

This chain links TRBV5-6 with TRBJ1-1; 11 nucleotides match TRBD1. CDR1 is SGHDT and CDR2 is YYEEEE in the germline V gene. This CDR3 region has 16 residues. V shed 0 bases and J 6 bases; nucleotides not matched to a gene: 7. The CDR3 reads CASSLAGQGAGAEAFF. CDR3 nucleotides: TGTGCCAGCAGCTTGGCAGGACAGGGGGCAGGGGCTGAAGCTTTCTTT.

This clone was detected only a few times. The V call is TRBV6-4, the J call TRBJ1-1, with D possibly matching TRBD1 (6 bases). The germline gives CDR1 MRHNA, CDR2 SNTAGT. V was clipped by 6 bases and J by 3 bases, with 17 bases between them. The CDR3 consists of 15 residues. The CDR3 DNA sequence: TGTGCCAGCAGCCATTTAGGGGGGAGCGACACTGAAGCTTTCTTT. Translation gives CASSHLGGSDTEAFF.

The CDR3, as DNA: TGTGCCAGCGGCCTTAGGGACACTAACTATGGCTACACCTTC. Its protein is CASGLRDTNYGYTF. V is TRBV9 and J is TRBJ1-2; D may be TRBD1 (6 bases). The germline CDR1 and CDR2 sequences are SGDLS and YYNGEE. The CDR3 length is 14 residues. V was clipped by 7 bases and J by 0 bases, with 13 bases between them.

This chain connects TRBV19 to TRBJ1-5, with D possibly TRBD1 on 5 matching bases. V was pared by 1 base and J by 0 bases, with 10 bases between. The CDR3 consists of 16 residues. The germline gives CDR1 LNHDA, CDR2 SQIVND (reference sequence). The CDR3 protein is CASSIGTSYSNQPQHF. CDR3 nucleotides: TGTGCCAGTAGTATAGGGACAAGCTATAGCAATCAGCCCCAGCATTTT.

The genes are TRBV6-5 and TRBJ1-2; unclear D gene. The ends were cut back, 2 bases at V and 4 bases at J, with 14 bases in the middle. Germline lookup yields CDR1 MNHEY and CDR2 SVGAGI. The CDR3 length is 15 residues. The CDR3 is CASSYGGATSYGYTF. The CDR3 coding sequence is TGTGCCAGCAGTTACGGTGGAGCGACCTCCTATGGCTACACCTTC.